What follows are 7 T cell receptor beta chains derived from one specimen sequenced in a study of Graves' ophthalmopathy and Graves' hyperthyroidism. Using RNA transcripts, the TCR beta CDR3 regions were amplified. First-round RT-PCR relied on HTBI primers, and a second-round multiplex PCR came next. TCRdb fed the multiplex PCR reads into MiXCR, producing one record per CDR3 protein. The table lists fewer than 600,000 distinct CDR3 sequences, around 14% of them singletons. Sequences were obtained from blood. These receptors all come from a woman aged 25-40 years with Graves' ophthalmopathy.

The table lists this clonotype with many counts. This chain uses TRBV5-1 with TRBJ2-7; D gene ambiguous. V was cut by 0 bases and J by 3 bases, with 10 bases left in between. CDR3 size: 14 residues. Per germline, CDR1 SGHRS and CDR2 YFSETQ. CDR3 sequence reads: CASSLGARNYEQYF. The CDR3 region has the DNA TGCGCCAGCAGCTTGGGGGCCAGAAACTACGAGCAGTACTTC.

The chain uses TRBV12-3 or TRBV12-4 and TRBJ1-1; D unclear. Trimming took off 1 base at V and 7 bases at J, with 10 bases between the two ends. The CDR3 spans 13 residues. The CDR3 here is CASSLVVDDEAFF. CDR3 sequence (DNA): TGTGCCAGCAGTTTAGTGGTTGATGATGAAGCTTTCTTT.

This clonotype was seen ten or more times. CDR3 coding DNA: TGTGCCTGGAGTGTATGGACAGGGGACCTAATATTATTCACCGGGGAGCTGTTTTTT. Translated, it gives CAWSVWTGDLILFTGELFF. The chain combines TRBV30 with TRBJ2-2, with 9 bases fitting TRBD1. CDR3 length: 19 residues. V lost 0 bases and J lost 4; bases outside the gene matches: 15. CDR1 and CDR2 (germline): GTSNPN, SVGIG (reference sequence).

At least ten counts were recorded for this clonotype. This chain joins TRBV11-3 and TRBJ1-1; D is undetermined. Trimming took 10 bases from V and 10 from J, leaving 16 bases between them. The CDR3 has 11 residues. In germline, CDR1 is SGHNT, CDR2 YENEEA. This chain's CDR3 is CAIKREGAAFF. The CDR3, as DNA: TGTGCCATCAAAAGGGAGGGTGCAGCTTTCTTT.

This clonotype was detected many times. J is TRBJ1-1 and V is TRBV27; D call uncertain. With 4 bases removed from V and 2 bases from J, the gap between germline ends came to 2 bases. The CDR3 has 11 residues. The germline V gene encodes CDR1 MNHEY and CDR2 SMNVEV (reference sequence). The chain's CDR3 is CASSSNTEAFF. For the CDR3, the DNA is TGTGCCAGCAGTTCAAACACTGAAGCTTTCTTT.

This clonotype showed up many times. The V gene is TRBV25-1, the J gene TRBJ2-7; 11 bases align to TRBD2. The germline V gene has CDR1 MGHDK and CDR2 SYGVNS. After removal of 4 bases from V and 6 bases from J, the junction contained 5 bases not matched to a gene. The CDR3 length is 14 residues. The CDR3 protein is CASSVAGGPSEQYF. The CDR3 region has the DNA TGTGCCAGCAGTGTAGCGGGAGGGCCGAGCGAGCAGTACTTC.

The chain links TRBV4-1 to TRBJ1-3, with 9 bases lining up with TRBD1. Germline values: CDR1 MGHRA, CDR2 YSYEKL. The CDR3 covers 15 residues. J lost 8 bases, V lost 0 bases, and 5 bases had no gene match. The CDR3 sequence is CASSQEDRGTDTIYF. Here the CDR3 DNA reads TGCGCCAGCAGCCAAGAGGACAGGGGTACGGACACCATATATTTT.